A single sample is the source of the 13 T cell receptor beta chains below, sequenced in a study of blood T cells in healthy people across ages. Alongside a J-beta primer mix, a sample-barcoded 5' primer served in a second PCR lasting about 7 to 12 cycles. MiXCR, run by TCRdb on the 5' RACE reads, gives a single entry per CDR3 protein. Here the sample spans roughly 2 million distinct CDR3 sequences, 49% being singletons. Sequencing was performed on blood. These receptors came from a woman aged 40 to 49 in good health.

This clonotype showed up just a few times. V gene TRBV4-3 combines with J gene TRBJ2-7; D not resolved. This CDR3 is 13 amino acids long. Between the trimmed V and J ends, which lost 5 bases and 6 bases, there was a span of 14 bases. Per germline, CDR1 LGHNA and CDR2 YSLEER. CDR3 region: CASSSFWGSEQYF. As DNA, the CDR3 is TGCGCCAGCAGCTCCTTCTGGGGTAGCGAGCAGTACTTC.

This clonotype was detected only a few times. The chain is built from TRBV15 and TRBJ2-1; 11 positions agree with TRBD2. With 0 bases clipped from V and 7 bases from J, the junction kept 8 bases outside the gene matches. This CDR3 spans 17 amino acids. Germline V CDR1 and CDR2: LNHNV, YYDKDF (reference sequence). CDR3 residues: CATSRDLRLAGGNEQFF. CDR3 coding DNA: TGTGCCACCAGCAGAGATCTCCGGCTAGCGGGGGGTAATGAGCAGTTCTTC.

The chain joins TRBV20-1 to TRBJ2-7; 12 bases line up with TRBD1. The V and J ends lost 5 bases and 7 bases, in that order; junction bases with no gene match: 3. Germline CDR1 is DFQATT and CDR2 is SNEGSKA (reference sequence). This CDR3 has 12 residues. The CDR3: CSAGTGGNEQYF. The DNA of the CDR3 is TGCAGTGCTGGGACAGGGGGCAATGAGCAGTACTTC.

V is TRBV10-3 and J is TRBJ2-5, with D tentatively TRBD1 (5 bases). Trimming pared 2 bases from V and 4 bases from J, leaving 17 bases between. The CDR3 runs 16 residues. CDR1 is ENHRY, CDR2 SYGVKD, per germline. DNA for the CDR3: TGTGCCATCAGTGAGGGTCAGGGTTTGGTCCGAGAGACCCAGTACTTC. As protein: CAISEGQGLVRETQYF.

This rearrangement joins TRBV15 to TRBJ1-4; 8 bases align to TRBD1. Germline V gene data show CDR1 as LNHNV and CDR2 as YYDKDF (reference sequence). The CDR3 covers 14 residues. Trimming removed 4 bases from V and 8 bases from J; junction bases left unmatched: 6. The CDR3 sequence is CATSTQTGVEKLFF. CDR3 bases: TGTGCCACCAGCACCCAGACAGGGGTCGAAAAACTGTTTTTT. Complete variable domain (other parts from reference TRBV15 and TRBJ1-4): DAMVIQNPRYQVTQFGKPVTLSCSQTLNHNVMYWYQQKSSQAPKLLFHYYDKDFNNEADTPDNFQSRRPNTSFCFLDIRSPGLGDTAMYLCATSTQTGVEKLFFGSGTQLSVL.

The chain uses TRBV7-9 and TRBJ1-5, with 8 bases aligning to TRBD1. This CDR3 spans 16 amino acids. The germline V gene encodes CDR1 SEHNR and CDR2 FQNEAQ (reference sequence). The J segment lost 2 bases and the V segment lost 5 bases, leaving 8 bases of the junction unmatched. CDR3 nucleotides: TGTGCCAGCAGCCGGATCGGACAGGGAGGCAATCAGCCCCAGCATTTT. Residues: CASSRIGQGGNQPQHF. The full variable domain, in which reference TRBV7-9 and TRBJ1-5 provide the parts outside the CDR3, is DTGVSQNPRHKITKRGQNVTFRCDPISEHNRLYWYRQTLGQGPEFLTYFQNEAQLEKSRLLSDRFSAERPKGSFSTLEIQRTEQGDSAMYLCASSRIGQGGNQPQHFGDGTRLSIL.

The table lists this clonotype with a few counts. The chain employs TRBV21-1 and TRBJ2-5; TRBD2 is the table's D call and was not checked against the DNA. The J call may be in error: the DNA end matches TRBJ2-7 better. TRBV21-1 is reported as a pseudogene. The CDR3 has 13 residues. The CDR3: CASRTGTSGEQYF. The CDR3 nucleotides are TGTGCCAGCAGAACCGGGACTAGTGGCGAGCAGTACTTC.

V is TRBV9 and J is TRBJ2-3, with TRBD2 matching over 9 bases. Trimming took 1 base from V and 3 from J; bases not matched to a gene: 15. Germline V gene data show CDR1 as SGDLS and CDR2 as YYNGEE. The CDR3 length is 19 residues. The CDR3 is CASSVMAGGGLSNTDTQYF. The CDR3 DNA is TGTGCCAGCAGCGTAATGGCGGGGGGGGGCCTGTCGAATACAGATACGCAGTATTTT.

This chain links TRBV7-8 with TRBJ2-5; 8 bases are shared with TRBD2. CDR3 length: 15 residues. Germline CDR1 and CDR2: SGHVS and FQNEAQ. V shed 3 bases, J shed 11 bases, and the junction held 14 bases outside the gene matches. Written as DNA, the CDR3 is TGTGCCAGCAGCTTGACTAGCGCGAAGACGGGTGAGCAGTACTTC. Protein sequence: CASSLTSAKTGEQYF. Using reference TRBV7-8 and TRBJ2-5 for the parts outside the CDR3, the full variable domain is GAGVSQSPRYKVAKRGQDVALRCDPISGHVSLFWYQQALGQGPEFLTYFQNEAQLDKSGLPSDRFFAERPEGSVSTLKIQRTQQEDSAVYLCASSLTSAKTGEQYFGPGTRLLVL.

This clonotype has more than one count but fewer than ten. For the CDR3, the DNA is TGTGCCAGCAGTTTTCAGCGGGGGGCCGGGGTAGAGACCCAGTACTTC. Protein: CASSFQRGAGVETQYF. V is TRBV12-3 or TRBV12-4 and J is TRBJ2-5, with TRBD2 matching 9 bases. V gave up 3 bases and J gave up 4 bases; unmatched junction bases: 9. The CDR3 runs to 16 residues.

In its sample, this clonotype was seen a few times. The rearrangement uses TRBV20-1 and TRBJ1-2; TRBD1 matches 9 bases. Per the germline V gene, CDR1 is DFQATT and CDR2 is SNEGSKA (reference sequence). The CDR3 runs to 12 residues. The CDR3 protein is CRQRTGDYGYTF. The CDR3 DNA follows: TGCAGACAAAGGACAGGGGACTATGGCTACACCTTC.

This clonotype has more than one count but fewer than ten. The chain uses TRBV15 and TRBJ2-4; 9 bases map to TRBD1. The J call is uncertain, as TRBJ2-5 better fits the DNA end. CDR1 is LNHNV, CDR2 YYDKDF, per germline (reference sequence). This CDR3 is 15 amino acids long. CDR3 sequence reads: CATSRAGQGLETQYF. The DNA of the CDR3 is TGTGCCACCAGCAGAGCAGGACAGGGGTTAGAGACCCAGTACTTC.

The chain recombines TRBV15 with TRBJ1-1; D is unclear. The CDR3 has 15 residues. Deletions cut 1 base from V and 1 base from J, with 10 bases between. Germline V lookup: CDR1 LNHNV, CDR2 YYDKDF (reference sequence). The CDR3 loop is CATSRARRQNTEAFF. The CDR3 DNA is TGTGCCACCAGCAGAGCCAGAAGACAGAACACTGAAGCTTTCTTT.